These T cell receptor beta chains were read from a single sample in a study of cytomegalovirus exposure and HLA in healthy donors. The data were produced by immunoSEQ multiplex PCR, yet TCRdb's version contains in-frame clones alone and is incomplete. The table shows some 130,000 clones, with approximately 85% occurring only once. The sequenced sample was PBMCs. The receptor set was obtained from a boy between 10 and 17 years old in good health and CMV-seronegative. The CDR3 runs from the conserved cysteine through the conserved F or W. A D gene is named only where the DNA matches it firmly. Clone size is given for some rows only: seen once, a few or many times, or a class if the clone is expanded.

clone_size d_call cdr3_length j_call v_call cdr3_aa cdr3_nt
NA NA 13 TRBJ1-1 TRBV6-6 CASSFQGGTEAFF TGTGCCAGCAGTTTCCAGGGAGGCACTGAAGCTTTCTTT
NA NA 14 TRBJ2-2 TRBV19 CASSIGTGGGELFF TGTGCCAGTAGTATCGGCACAGGTGGCGGGGAGCTGTTTTTT
NA NA 16 TRBJ2-6 TRBV11-2 CASSLQRTPGANVLTF TGTGCCAGCAGCTTGCAAAGAACACCTGGGGCCAACGTCCTGACTTTC
NA TRBD2 19 TRBJ2-1 TRBV6-1 CASSDYGLAGAGVDNEQFF TGTGCCAGCAGTGATTATGGACTAGCGGGAGCGGGGGTCGACAATGAGCAGTTCTTC
once NA 15 TRBJ2-3 TRBV11-1 CASSLANRGTDTQYF TGTGCCAGCAGCTTAGCGAACAGGGGCACAGATACGCAGTATTTT
NA NA 15 TRBJ2-7 TRBV7-2 CASSLAQGFSYEQYF TGTGCCAGCAGCTTAGCCCAGGGATTCTCCTACGAGCAGTACTTC
few NA 14 TRBJ1-3 TRBV5-4 CASSLGPSGNTIYF TGTGCCAGCAGCTTGGGGCCCTCTGGAAACACCATATATTTT
NA NA 14 TRBJ2-7 TRBV7-2 CASSKPTESYEQYF TGTGCCAGCAGCAAACCGACAGAGTCCTACGAGCAGTACTTC
NA NA 13 TRBJ1-1 TRBV4-1 CASSQDRTVEAFF TGCGCCAGCAGCCAAGATCGGACAGTTGAAGCTTTCTTT
NA TRBD1 17 TRBJ1-2 TRBV11-3 CASSFTRKQGEPYGYTF TGTGCCAGCAGCTTCACTAGAAAACAGGGGGAACCTTATGGCTACACCTTC
once NA 14 TRBJ2-1 TRBV18 CASSPLTTIYEQFF TGTGCCAGCTCACCACTGACTACTATCTATGAGCAGTTCTTC
NA TRBD1 14 TRBJ2-1 TRBV6-4 CASSEGTGGNEQFF TGTGCCAGCAGTGAGGGGACAGGGGGCAATGAGCAGTTCTTC
NA TRBD2 16 TRBJ2-2 TRBV7-8 CASSLFGGRGTGELFF TGTGCCAGCAGCTTATTTGGCGGGAGGGGCACCGGGGAGCTGTTTTTT
NA TRBD1 16 TRBJ2-2 TRBV7-3 CASSLTTGANTGELFF TGTGCCAGCAGCTTAACGACAGGGGCGAACACCGGGGAGCTGTTTTTT
NA TRBD1 14 TRBJ1-1 TRBV5-4 CASSTNTGDTEAFF TGTGCCAGCAGCACCAACACAGGGGACACTGAAGCTTTCTTT
NA NA 12 TRBJ1-3 TRBV2 CASSPQSNTIYF TGTGCCAGCAGTCCACAGTCTAACACCATATATTTT
NA NA 13 TRBJ2-7 TRBV30 CAWSVISSYEQYF TGTGCCTGGAGTGTAATTAGCTCCTACGAGCAGTACTTC
few NA 15 TRBJ1-1 TRBV19 CASSIAGTYRPEAFF TGTGCCAGTAGTATAGCGGGGACATACCGACCTGAAGCTTTCTTT
NA NA 14 TRBJ1-3 TRBV13 CASSLEQAGNTIYF TGTGCCAGCAGCTTAGAGCAGGCTGGAAACACCATATATTTT